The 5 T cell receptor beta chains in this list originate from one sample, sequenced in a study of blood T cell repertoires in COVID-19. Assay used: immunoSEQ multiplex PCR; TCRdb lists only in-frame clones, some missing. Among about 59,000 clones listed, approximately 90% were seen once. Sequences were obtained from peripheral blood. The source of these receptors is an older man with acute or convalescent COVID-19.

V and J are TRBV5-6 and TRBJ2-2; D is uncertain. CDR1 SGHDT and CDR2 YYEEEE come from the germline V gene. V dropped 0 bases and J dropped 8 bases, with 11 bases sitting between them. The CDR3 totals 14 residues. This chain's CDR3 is CASSLGPARGELFF. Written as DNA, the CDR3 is TGTGCCAGCAGCTTGGGACCAGCGCGAGGGGAGCTGTTTTTT.

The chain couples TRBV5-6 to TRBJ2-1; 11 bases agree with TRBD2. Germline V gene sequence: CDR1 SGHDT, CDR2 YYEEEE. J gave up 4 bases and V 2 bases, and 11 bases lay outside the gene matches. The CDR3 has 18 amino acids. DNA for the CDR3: TGTGCCAGCAGCTTACCGATCGGGGGACTAGCGGCTTACAATGAGCAGTTCTTC. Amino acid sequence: CASSLPIGGLAAYNEQFF.

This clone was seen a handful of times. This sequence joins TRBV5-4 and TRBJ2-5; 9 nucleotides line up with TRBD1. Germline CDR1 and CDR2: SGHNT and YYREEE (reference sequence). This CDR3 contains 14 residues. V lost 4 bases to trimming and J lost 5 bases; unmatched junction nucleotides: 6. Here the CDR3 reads CASSKDRGQETQYF. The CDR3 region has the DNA TGTGCCAGCAGCAAGGACAGGGGCCAGGAGACCCAGTACTTC.

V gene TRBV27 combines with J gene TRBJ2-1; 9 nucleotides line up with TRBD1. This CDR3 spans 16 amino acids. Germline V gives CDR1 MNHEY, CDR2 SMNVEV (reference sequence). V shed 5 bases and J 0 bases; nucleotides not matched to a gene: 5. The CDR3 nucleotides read TGTGCCAGCAGTCCCCTGACAGGGGGCTCCTACAATGAGCAGTTCTTC. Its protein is CASSPLTGGSYNEQFF.

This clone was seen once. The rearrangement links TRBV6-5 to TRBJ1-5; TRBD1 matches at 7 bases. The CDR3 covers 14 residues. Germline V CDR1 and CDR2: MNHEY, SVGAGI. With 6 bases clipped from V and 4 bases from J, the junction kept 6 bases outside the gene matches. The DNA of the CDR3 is TGTGCCAGCAGGCCCGGGACAGAGAATCAGCCCCAGCATTTT. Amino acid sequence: CASRPGTENQPQHF.